The rows below give T cell receptor beta chains drawn from one sample of a study of OX40 agonist ivuxolimab in advanced cancers. Generated by immunoSEQ multiplex PCR, the TCRdb table keeps only in-frame clones and is missing some. Among 65,000 or so clones, around nine tenths were seen once, and the ten largest hold 0.76%. Material: CD4+ or CD8+ T cells sorted from blood, obtained in a trial of the OX40 agonist ivuxolimab. Receptors originate from an adult with an advanced solid tumor such as melanoma, head and neck, liver or kidney cancer. Each CDR3 is given with its conserved first and last residue. D genes are given only for firm matches. The size of a clone is reported for some rows only, either as once, few or many, or as a class for expanded clones.

D	size	V	J	DNA	CDR3
NA	NA	TRBV28	TRBJ1-2	TGTGCCAGCCAGAGAGTTGCCTATGGCTACACCTTC	CASQRVAYGYTF
NA	NA	TRBV5-1	TRBJ2-7	TGCGCCAGCAGCCCCGGGACCTCAGGTTACGAGCAGTACTTC	CASSPGTSGYEQYF
TRBD1	NA	TRBV6-1	TRBJ1-4	TGTGCCAGCTGGGACAGGGGGAAAACTAATGAAAAACTGTTTTTT	CASWDRGKTNEKLFF
TRBD1	NA	TRBV28	TRBJ1-3	TGTGCCAGCAGCACACAGGGGATTATTGGAAACACCATATATTTT	CASSTQGIIGNTIYF
TRBD2	once	TRBV4-2	TRBJ2-7	TGTGCCAGCAGCCAAGAAGGACTAGCGGGTTCCTACGAGCAGTACTTC	CASSQEGLAGSYEQYF
NA	NA	TRBV18	TRBJ2-3	TGTGCCAGCTCTCGAGGACAGTTACACACAGATACGCAGTATTTT	CASSRGQLHTDTQYF
NA	once	TRBV6-6	TRBJ2-7	TGTGCCAGCAGTTACTACGGGGCCAGCTCCTACGAGCAGTACTTC	CASSYYGASSYEQYF
TRBD1	NA	TRBV6-1	TRBJ2-4	TGTGCCAGCAGTGAACAGGGGGTGGCCAAAAACATTCAGTACTTC	CASSEQGVAKNIQYF
TRBD1	NA	TRBV7-3	TRBJ2-3	TGTGCCAGCAGCCGACAGGGTAGAGACACAGATACGCAGTATTTT	CASSRQGRDTDTQYF
NA	NA	TRBV6-5	TRBJ1-5	TGTGCCAGCAGTACAACGGGTTCCAATCAGCCCCAGCATTTT	CASSTTGSNQPQHF
TRBD1	NA	TRBV5-6	TRBJ1-3	TGTGCCAGCAGCTTTCCAGGGGGACCTGGAAACACCATATATTTT	CASSFPGGPGNTIYF
NA	NA	TRBV4-1	TRBJ2-6	TGCGCCAGCAGCAAGCCCGACGGTCGCCTCTCTGGGGCCAACGTCCTGACTTTC	CASSKPDGRLSGANVLTF
NA	NA	TRBV9	TRBJ2-7	TGTGCCAGCAGCACCGACAGCTACGAGCAGTACTTC	CASSTDSYEQYF
NA	NA	TRBV7-2	TRBJ1-2	TGTGCCAGCAGCCGGGACACTAACTATGGCTACACCTTC	CASSRDTNYGYTF
NA	medium-sized	TRBV30	TRBJ2-2	TGTGCCTGGAGTGTAGGGAGGACAGGCTCGAACACCGGGGAGCTGTTTTTT	CAWSVGRTGSNTGELFF
NA	NA	TRBV2	TRBJ2-4	TGTGCCAGCTGGGGGGGCCCCGCGCAAAACATTCAGTACTTC	CASWGGPAQNIQYF
NA	NA	TRBV29-1	TRBJ1-2	TGCAGCGTGGGACACGGTGCGGGAGGCTACACCTTC	CSVGHGAGGYTF
NA	NA	TRBV7-9	TRBJ1-2	TGTGCCAGCAGCGTCACTCCAGGGGAATATGGCTACACCTTC	CASSVTPGEYGYTF
NA	once	TRBV19	TRBJ2-7	TGTGCCAGTAGTGGCTCGGGTTCCTCCTACGAGCAGTACTTC	CASSGSGSSYEQYF
NA	NA	TRBV9	TRBJ1-3	TGTGCCAGCAGCCTAGGAAGCTCTGGAAACACCATATATTTT	CASSLGSSGNTIYF
NA	NA	TRBV27	TRBJ2-6	TGTGCCAGCAGTAGGAGTTCGGGAACCGTGGGGGCCAACGTCCTGACTTTC	CASSRSSGTVGANVLTF
TRBD1	NA	TRBV6-6	TRBJ1-2	TGTGCCAGCAGGACTCGGGACAGGGGCTATGGCTACACCTTC	CASRTRDRGYGYTF
NA	NA	TRBV5-4	TRBJ1-1	TGTGCCAGCAGCCCCGGGGCAGGTGAAGCTTTCTTT	CASSPGAGEAFF
TRBD2	once	TRBV18	TRBJ2-7	TGTGCCAGCTCACCACGGGAGGGCCGGGGCGAGCAGTACTTC	CASSPREGRGEQYF
TRBD2	NA	TRBV6-6	TRBJ2-3	TGTGCCAGCAGGACTAGCGGAGTCACAGATACGCAGTATTTT	CASRTSGVTDTQYF
TRBD1	NA	TRBV6-5	TRBJ1-3	TGTGCCAGCAGCAGGGACAGGGGCGGAAACACCATATATTTT	CASSRDRGGNTIYF
NA	NA	TRBV5-1	TRBJ1-1	TGCGCCAGCAGCCCCCGGGCGGCGGGGGACACTGAAGCTTTCTTT	CASSPRAAGDTEAFF
NA	NA	TRBV18	TRBJ2-1	TGTGCCAGCTCACCCCCGATGCACAATGAGCAGTTCTTC	CASSPPMHNEQFF
NA	NA	TRBV19	TRBJ2-2	TGTGCCAGTAGTATGGGGGCCGGGGAGCTGTTTTTT	CASSMGAGELFF
TRBD1	NA	TRBV27	TRBJ2-1	TGTGCCAGCAGTTTAGGGACAGGGAAGAATGAGCAGTTCTTC	CASSLGTGKNEQFF
TRBD1	NA	TRBV5-1	TRBJ1-2	TGCGCCAGCAGCCCAGAGGGTTCGGGACAGGCTTCTTTGGAATATGGCTACACCTTC	CASSPEGSGQASLEYGYTF
NA	NA	TRBV7-3	TRBJ2-5	TGTGCCAGCAGCTTTACGCGCGGGGAGACCCAGTACTTC	CASSFTRGETQYF
NA	NA	TRBV19	TRBJ1-5	TGTGCCAGCTCCCAAGGGGGGGGCCAGCCCCAGCATTTT	CASSQGGGQPQHF
TRBD1	NA	TRBV7-9	TRBJ2-7	TGTGCCAGCAGCCGGGACAGGACCTCCTACGAGCAGTACTTC	CASSRDRTSYEQYF
NA	NA	TRBV11-2	TRBJ1-2	TGTGCCAGCACCACACCACGGCAGGGGCGGCAAGACTATGGCTACACCTTC	CASTTPRQGRQDYGYTF
NA	NA	TRBV6-6	TRBJ1-4	TGTGCCAGCGGGTGGGAAAAACTGTTTTTT	CASGWEKLFF
TRBD1	NA	TRBV27	TRBJ2-2	TGTGCCAGCAGACCTACAGGGGGCGCGGGCACCGGGGAGCTGTTTTTT	CASRPTGGAGTGELFF
NA	NA	TRBV5-1	TRBJ1-1	TGCGCCAGCAGAGAACCGAACACTGAAGCTTTCTTT	CASREPNTEAFF
TRBD2	NA	TRBV2	TRBJ2-1	TGTGCCAGCAGTGAAAGGGGGCGACTAGCGGCTTACAATGAGCAGTTCTTC	CASSERGRLAAYNEQFF
TRBD1	NA	TRBV6-5	TRBJ1-5	TGTGCCAGCAGAGAGGGACAGGGGGTCGGTCAGCCCCAGCATTTT	CASREGQGVGQPQHF
TRBD1	NA	TRBV5-1	TRBJ2-6	TGCGCCAGCAGGCGGGCAGGGACAGGGATCGCTGGGGCCAACGTCCTGACTTTC	CASRRAGTGIAGANVLTF
TRBD1	NA	TRBV6-5	TRBJ2-7	TGTGCCAGCAGTTACGACAGGGCCTCCTACGAGCAGTACTTC	CASSYDRASYEQYF
TRBD1	NA	TRBV9	TRBJ2-1	TGTGCCAGCAGTTATCGGGGACAGCCTGGCAATGAGCAGTTCTTC	CASSYRGQPGNEQFF
TRBD1	once	TRBV5-4	TRBJ2-1	TGTGCCAGCAGCTTGCAGGGGGCGGATGAGCAGTTCTTC	CASSLQGADEQFF
NA	NA	TRBV7-3	TRBJ2-1	TGTGCCAGCAGCGTCACAGGGAGGGATGAGCAGTTCTTC	CASSVTGRDEQFF
TRBD1	NA	TRBV28	TRBJ1-5	TGTGCCAGCAGGTTAGGGAGGGTCAGGGGGATGCAGCCCCAGCATTTT	CASRLGRVRGMQPQHF
TRBD2	NA	TRBV7-9	TRBJ2-7	TGTGCCAGCAGCTTGGGCGGGGGTTCCTACGAGCAGTACTTC	CASSLGGGSYEQYF